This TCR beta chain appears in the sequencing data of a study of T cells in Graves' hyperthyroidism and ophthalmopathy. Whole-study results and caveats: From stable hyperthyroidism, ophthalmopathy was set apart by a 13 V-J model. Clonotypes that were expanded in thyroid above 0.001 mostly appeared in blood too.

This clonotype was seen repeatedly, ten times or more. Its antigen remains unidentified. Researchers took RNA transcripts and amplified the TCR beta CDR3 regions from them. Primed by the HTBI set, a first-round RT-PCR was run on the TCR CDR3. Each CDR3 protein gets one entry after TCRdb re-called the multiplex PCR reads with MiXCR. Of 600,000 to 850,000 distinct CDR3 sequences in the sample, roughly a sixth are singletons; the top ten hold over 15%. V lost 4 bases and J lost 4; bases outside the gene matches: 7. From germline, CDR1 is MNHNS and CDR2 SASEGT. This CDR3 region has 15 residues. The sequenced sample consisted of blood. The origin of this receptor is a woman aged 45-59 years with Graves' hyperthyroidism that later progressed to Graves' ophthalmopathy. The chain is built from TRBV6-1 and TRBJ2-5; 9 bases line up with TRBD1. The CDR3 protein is CASSAGTGTGETQYF. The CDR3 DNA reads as TGTGCCAGCAGTGCCGGGACAGGGACGGGAGAGACCCAGTACTTC.